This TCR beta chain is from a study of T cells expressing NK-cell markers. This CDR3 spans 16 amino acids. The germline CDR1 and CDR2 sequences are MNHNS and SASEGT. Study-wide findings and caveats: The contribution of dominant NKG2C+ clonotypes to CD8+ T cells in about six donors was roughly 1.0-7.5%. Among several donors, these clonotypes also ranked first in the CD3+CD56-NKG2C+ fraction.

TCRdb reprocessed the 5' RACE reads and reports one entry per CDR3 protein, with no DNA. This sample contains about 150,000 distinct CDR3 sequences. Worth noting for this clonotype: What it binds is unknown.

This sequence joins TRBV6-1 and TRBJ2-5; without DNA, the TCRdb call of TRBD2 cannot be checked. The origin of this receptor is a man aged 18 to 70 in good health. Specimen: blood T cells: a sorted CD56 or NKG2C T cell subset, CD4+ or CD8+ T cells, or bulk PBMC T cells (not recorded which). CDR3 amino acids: CASSTWTSGHQETQYF.